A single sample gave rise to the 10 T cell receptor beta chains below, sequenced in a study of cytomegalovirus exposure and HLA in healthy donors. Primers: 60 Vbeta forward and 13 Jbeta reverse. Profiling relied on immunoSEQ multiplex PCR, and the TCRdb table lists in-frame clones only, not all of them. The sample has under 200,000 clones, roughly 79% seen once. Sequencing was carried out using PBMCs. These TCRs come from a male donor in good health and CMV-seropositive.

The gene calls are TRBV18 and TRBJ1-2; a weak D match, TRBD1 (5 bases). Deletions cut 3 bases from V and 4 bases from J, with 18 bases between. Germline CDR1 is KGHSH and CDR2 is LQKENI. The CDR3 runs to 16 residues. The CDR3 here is CASSPGTPGRIYGYTF. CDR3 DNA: TGTGCCAGCTCACCGGGGACTCCCGGCAGGATCTATGGCTACACCTTC.

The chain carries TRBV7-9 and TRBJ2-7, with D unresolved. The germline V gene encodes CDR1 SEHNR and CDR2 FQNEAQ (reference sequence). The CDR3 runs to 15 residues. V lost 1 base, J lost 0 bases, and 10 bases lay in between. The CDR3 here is CASSLGRGISYEQYF. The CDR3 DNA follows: TGTGCCAGCAGCTTAGGGCGCGGAATCTCCTACGAGCAGTACTTC. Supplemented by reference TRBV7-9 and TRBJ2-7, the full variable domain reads DTGVSQNPRHKITKRGQNVTFRCDPISEHNRLYWYRQTLGQGPEFLTYFQNEAQLEKSRLLSDRFSAERPKGSFSTLEIQRTEQGDSAMYLCASSLGRGISYEQYFGPGTRLTVT.

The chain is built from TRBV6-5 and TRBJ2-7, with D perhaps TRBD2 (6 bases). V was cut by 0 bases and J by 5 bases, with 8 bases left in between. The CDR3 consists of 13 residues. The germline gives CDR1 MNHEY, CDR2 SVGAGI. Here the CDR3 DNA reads TGTGCCAGCAGTTACTCGGGGGGAAACGAGCAGTACTTC. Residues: CASSYSGGNEQYF.

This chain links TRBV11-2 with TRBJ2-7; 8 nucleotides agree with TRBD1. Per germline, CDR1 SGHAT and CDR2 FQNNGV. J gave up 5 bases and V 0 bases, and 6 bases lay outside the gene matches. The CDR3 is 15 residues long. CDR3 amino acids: CASSLEGTGGNEQYF. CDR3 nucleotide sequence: TGTGCCAGCAGCTTAGAGGGGACAGGAGGGAACGAGCAGTACTTC.

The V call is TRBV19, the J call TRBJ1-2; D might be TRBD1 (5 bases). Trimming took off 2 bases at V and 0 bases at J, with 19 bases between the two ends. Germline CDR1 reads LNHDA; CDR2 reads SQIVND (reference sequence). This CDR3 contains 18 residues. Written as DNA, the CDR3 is TGTGCCAGTAGTATATCGGGCAGGGCCGGCGGGGCTAACTATGGCTACACCTTC. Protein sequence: CASSISGRAGGANYGYTF.

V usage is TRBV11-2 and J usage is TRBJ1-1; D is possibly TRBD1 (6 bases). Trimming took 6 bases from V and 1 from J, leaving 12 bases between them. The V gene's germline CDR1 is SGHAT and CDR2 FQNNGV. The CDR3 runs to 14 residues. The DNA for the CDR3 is TGTGCCAGCAGGGACCGGGACACGAACACTGAAGCTTTCTTT. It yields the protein CASRDRDTNTEAFF.

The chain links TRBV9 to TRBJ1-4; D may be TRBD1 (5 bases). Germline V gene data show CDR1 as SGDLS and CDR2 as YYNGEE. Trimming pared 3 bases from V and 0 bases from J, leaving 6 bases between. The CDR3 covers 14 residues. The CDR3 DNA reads TGTGCCAGCAGCGCAGGGTCAACTAATGAAAAACTGTTTTTT. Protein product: CASSAGSTNEKLFF.

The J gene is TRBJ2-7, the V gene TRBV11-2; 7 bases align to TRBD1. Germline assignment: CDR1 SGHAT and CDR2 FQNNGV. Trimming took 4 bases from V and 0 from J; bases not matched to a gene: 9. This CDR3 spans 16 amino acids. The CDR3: CASSSRQGRSSYEQYF. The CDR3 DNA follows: TGTGCCAGCAGCTCACGACAGGGCAGGAGCTCCTACGAGCAGTACTTC.

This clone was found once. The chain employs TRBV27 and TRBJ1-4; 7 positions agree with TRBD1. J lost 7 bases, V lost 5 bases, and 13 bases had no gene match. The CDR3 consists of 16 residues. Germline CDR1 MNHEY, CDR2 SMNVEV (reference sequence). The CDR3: CASSHLPGTAAEKLFF. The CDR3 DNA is TGTGCCAGCAGTCACCTCCCGGGGACAGCAGCTGAAAAACTGTTTTTT. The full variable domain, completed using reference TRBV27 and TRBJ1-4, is EAQVTQNPRYLITVTGKKLTVTCSQNMNHEYMSWYRQDPGLGLRQIYYSMNVEVTDKGDVPEGYKVSRKEKRNFPLILESPSPNQTSLYFCASSHLPGTAAEKLFFGSGTQLSVL.

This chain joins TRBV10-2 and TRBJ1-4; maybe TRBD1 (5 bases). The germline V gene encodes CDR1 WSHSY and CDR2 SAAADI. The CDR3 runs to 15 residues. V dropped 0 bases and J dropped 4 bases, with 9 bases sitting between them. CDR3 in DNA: TGCGCCAGCAGTGAGTCGACAGACAGTAATGAAAAACTGTTTTTT. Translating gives CASSESTDSNEKLFF.